Detailed here is one T cell receptor beta chain. Its specificity is unknown. V shed 6 bases and J shed 0 bases, with 8 bases lying between them. The V gene's germline CDR1 is MDHEN and CDR2 SYDVKM. The length of the CDR3 is 14 residues. Treatment of the sample: about 20 received Ad26.COV2.S at low or high dose, single or two shots; five or six received placebo; per-sample allocation not given. The study sampled participants on day 63 after the first vaccine or placebo injection. Sequencing used immunoSEQ multiplex PCR; TCRdb keeps in-frame clones, though not all of them. In the table there are 440,000 or so clones, 92% of which are singletons. This sample is part of a study of Ad26.COV2.S vaccination and SARS-CoV-2 variants. General study points: Vaccine recipients had higher spike-specific TCR breadth than placebo recipients.

The chain has TRBV28 and TRBJ1-4; D not resolved. This receptor was taken from a person between 18 and 65 years old who received the Ad26.COV2.S COVID-19 vaccine or a placebo. Sequenced material: peripheral blood, taken in a trial of Ad26.COV2.S vaccine versus placebo. The CDR3 coding sequence is TGTGCCAGCAGGAACGGGCCAACTAATGAAAAACTGTTTTTT. It codes for CASRNGPTNEKLFF.